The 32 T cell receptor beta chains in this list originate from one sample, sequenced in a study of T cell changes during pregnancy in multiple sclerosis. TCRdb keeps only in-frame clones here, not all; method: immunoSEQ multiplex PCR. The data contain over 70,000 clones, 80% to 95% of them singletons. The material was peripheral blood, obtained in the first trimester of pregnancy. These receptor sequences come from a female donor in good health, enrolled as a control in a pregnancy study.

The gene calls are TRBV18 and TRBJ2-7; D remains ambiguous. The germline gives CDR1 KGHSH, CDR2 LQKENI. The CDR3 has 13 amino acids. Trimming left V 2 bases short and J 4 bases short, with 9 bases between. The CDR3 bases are TGTGCCAGCTCACCAGGCATAAGATACGAGCAGTACTTC. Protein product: CASSPGIRYEQYF.

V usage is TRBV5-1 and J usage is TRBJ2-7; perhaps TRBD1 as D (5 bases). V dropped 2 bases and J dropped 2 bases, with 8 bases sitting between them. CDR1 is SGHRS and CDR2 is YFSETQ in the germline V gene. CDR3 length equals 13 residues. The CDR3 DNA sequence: TGCGCCAGCAGCTTCGACAGCCCCTACGAGCAGTACTTC. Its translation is CASSFDSPYEQYF.

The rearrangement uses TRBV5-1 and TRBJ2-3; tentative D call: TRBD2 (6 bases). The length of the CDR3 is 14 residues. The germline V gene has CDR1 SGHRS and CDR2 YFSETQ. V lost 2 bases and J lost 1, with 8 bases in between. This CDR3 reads CASSFPSGTDTQYF. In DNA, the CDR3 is TGCGCCAGCAGCTTCCCTAGCGGCACAGATACGCAGTATTTT.

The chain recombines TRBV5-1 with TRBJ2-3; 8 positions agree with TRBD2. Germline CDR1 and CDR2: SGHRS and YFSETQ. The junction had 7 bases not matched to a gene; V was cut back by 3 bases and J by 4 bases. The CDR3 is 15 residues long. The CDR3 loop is CASSYSGAGADTQYF. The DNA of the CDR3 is TGCGCCAGCAGCTATAGCGGGGCGGGGGCAGATACGCAGTATTTT.

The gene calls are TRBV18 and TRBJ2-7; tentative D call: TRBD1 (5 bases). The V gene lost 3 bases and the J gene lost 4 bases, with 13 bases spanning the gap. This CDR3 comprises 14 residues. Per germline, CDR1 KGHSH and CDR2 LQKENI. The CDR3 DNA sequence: TGTGCCAGCTCACCCAAGGGGTCTTATTACGAGCAGTACTTC. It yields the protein CASSPKGSYYEQYF.

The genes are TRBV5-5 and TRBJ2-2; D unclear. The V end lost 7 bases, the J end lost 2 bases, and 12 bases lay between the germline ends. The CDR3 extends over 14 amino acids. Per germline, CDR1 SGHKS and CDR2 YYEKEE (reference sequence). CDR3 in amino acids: CASQVVLNTGELFF. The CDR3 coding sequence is TGTGCCAGCCAGGTCGTGCTTAACACCGGGGAGCTGTTTTTT.

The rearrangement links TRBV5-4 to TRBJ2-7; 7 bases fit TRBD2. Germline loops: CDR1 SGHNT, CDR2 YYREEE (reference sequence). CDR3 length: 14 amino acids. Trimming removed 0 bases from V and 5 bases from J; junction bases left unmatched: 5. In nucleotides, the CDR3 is TGTGCCAGCAGCTTGGAGACTAGCTCGGACGAGCAGTACTTC. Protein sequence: CASSLETSSDEQYF.

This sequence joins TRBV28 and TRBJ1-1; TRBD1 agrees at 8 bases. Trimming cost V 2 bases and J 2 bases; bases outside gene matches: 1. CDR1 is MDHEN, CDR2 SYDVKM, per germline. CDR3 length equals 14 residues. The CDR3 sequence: CASSLAGGNTEAFF. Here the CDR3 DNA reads TGTGCCAGCAGTTTAGCAGGGGGCAACACTGAAGCTTTCTTT.

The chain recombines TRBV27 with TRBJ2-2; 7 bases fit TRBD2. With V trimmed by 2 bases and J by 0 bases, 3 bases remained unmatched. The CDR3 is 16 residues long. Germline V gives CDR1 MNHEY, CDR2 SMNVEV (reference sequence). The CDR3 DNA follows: TGTGCCAGCAGTTTAGTACTAGCGTCGAACACCGGGGAGCTGTTTTTT. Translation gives CASSLVLASNTGELFF.

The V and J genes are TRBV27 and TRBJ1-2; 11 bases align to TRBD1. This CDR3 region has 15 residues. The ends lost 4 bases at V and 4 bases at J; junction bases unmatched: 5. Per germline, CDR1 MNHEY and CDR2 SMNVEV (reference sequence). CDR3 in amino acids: CASSSDRGLSYGYTF. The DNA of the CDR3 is TGTGCCAGCAGTTCGGACAGGGGGCTTAGCTATGGCTACACCTTC.

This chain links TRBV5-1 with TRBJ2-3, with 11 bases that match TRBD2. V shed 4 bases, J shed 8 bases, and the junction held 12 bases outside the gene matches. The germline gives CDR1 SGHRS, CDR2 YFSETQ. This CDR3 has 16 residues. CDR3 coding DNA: TGCGCCAGCAGCCCCTGGACTAGCGGGCTTATAACTACGCAGTATTTT. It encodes CASSPWTSGLITTQYF.

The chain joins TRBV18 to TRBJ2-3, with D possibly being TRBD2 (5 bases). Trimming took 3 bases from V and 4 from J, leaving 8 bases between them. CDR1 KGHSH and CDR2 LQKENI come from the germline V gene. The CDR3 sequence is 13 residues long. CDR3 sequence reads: CASSPTNSDTQYF. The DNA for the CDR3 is TGTGCCAGCTCACCGACTAATTCAGATACGCAGTATTTT.

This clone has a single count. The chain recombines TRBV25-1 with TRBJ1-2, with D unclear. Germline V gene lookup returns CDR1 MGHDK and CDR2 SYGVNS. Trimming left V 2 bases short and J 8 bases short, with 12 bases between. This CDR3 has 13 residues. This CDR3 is CASSEPISNGYTF. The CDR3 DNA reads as TGTGCCAGCAGTGAACCCATTAGTAACGGCTACACCTTC.

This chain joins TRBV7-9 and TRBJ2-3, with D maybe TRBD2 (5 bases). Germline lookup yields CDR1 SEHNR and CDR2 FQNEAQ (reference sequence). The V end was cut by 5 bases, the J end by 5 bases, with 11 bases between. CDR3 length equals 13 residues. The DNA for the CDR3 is TGTGCCAGCAGCCCAAGAGGGCTAGATACGCAGTATTTT. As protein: CASSPRGLDTQYF. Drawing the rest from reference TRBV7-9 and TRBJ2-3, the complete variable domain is DTGVSQNPRHKITKRGQNVTFRCDPISEHNRLYWYRQTLGQGPEFLTYFQNEAQLEKSRLLSDRFSAERPKGSFSTLEIQRTEQGDSAMYLCASSPRGLDTQYFGPGTRLTVL.

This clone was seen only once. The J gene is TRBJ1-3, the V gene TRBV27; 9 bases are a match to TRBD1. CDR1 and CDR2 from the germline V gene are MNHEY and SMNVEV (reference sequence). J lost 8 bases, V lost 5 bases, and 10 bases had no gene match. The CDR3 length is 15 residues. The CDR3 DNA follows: TGTGCCAGCAGTGAGGGCCCGGGACAGGGCTACACCATATATTTT. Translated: CASSEGPGQGYTIYF.

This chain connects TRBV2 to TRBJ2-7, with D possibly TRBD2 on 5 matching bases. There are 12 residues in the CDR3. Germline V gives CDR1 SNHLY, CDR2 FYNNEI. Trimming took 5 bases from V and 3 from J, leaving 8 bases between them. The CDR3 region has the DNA TGTGCCAGCAGTTTAGGACTCTACGAGCAGTACTTC. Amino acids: CASSLGLYEQYF.

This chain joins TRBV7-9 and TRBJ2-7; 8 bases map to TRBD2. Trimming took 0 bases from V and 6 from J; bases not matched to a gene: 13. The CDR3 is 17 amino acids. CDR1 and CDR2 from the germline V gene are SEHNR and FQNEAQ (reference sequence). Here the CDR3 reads CASSLAGAGARGFEQYF. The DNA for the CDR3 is TGTGCCAGCAGCTTAGCTGGAGCGGGAGCGAGGGGGTTCGAGCAGTACTTC.

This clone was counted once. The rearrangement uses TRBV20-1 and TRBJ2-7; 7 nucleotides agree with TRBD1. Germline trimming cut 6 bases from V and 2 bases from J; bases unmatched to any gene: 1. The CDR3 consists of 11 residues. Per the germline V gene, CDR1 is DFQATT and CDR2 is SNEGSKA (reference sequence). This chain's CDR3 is CSAGTAYEQYF. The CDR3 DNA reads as TGCAGTGCCGGGACAGCCTACGAGCAGTACTTC.

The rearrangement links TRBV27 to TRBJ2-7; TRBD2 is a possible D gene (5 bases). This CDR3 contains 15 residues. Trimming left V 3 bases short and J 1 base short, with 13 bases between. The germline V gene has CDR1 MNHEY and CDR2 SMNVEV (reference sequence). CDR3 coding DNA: TGTGCCAGCAGTTTTTCGGCGGGCCTATCCTACGAGCAGTACTTC. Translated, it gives CASSFSAGLSYEQYF.

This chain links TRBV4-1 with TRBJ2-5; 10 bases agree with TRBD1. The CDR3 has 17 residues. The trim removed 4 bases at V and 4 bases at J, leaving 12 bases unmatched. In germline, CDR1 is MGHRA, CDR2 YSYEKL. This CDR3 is CASSPSDRGTVVETQYF. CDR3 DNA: TGCGCCAGCAGCCCCTCGGACAGGGGGACGGTGGTAGAGACCCAGTACTTC.

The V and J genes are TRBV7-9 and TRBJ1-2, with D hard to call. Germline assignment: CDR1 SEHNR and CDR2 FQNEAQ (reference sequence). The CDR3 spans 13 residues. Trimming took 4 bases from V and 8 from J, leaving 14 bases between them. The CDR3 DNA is TGTGCCAGCAGCTGGGAGGACCTCCGGGGCTACACCTTC. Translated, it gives CASSWEDLRGYTF.

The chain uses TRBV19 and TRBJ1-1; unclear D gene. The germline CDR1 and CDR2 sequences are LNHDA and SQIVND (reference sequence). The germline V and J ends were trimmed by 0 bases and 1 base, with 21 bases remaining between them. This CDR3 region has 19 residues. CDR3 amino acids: CASSIDLLAAAAPNTEAFF. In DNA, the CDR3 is TGTGCCAGTAGTATAGATTTACTTGCGGCGGCTGCACCGAACACTGAAGCTTTCTTT.

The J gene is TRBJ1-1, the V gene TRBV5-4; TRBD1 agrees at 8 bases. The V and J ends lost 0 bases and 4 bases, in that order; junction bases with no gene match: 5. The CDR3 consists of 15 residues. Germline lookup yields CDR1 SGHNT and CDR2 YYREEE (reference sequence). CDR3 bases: TGTGCCAGCAGCTTGGACCAGGGGGCCAGCACTGAAGCTTTCTTT. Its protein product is CASSLDQGASTEAFF.

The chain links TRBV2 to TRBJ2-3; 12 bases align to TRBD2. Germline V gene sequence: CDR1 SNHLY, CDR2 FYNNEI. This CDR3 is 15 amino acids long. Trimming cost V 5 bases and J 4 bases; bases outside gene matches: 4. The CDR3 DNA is TGTGCCAGCAGTCTAGCGGGAGGGCCCGCAGATACGCAGTATTTT. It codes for CASSLAGGPADTQYF.

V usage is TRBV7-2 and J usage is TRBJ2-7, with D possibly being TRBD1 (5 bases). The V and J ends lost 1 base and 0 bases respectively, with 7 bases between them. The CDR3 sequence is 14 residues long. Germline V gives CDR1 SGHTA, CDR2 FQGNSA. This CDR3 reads CASSLGDSSYEQYF. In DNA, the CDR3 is TGTGCCAGCAGCTTAGGAGACAGCTCCTACGAGCAGTACTTC.

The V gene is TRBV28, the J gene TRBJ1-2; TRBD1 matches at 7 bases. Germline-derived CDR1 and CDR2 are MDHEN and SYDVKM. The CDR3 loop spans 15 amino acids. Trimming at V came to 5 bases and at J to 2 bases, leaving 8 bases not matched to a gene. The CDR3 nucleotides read TGTGCCAGCAGTGACCCACCGACAGGGAACTATGGCTACACCTTC. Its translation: CASSDPPTGNYGYTF.

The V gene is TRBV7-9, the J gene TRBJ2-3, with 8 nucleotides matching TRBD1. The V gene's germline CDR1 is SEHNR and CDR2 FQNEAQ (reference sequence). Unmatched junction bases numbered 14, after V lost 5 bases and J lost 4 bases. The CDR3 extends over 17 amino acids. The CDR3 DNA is TGTGCCAGCAGCCCCCCCTGGACAGGGTTGAACGCAGATACGCAGTATTTT. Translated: CASSPPWTGLNADTQYF.

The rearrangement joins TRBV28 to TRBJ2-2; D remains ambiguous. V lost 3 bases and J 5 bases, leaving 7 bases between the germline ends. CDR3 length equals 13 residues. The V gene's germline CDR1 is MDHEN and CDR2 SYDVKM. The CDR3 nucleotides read TGTGCCAGCAGTTTTCCCCTAACCGGGGAGCTGTTTTTT. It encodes CASSFPLTGELFF.

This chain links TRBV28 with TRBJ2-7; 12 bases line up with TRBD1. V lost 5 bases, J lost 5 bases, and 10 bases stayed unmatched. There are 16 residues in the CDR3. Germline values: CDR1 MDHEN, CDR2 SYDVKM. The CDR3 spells CASSEDTGTGGNEQYF. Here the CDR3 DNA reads TGTGCCAGCAGTGAGGATACCGGGACAGGGGGCAACGAGCAGTACTTC.

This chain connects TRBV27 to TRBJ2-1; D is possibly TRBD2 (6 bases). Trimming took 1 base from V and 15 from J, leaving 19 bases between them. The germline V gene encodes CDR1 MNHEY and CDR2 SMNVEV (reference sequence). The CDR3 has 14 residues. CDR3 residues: CASSLYGTPSTWFF. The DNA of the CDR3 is TGTGCCAGCAGTTTATACGGGACTCCGTCCACATGGTTCTTC.

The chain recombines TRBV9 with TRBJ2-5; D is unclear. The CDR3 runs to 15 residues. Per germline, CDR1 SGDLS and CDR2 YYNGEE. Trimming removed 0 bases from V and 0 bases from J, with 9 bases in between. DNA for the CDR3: TGTGCCAGCAGCGTAGGAGGAGCCAACCAAGAGACCCAGTACTTC. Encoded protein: CASSVGGANQETQYF.

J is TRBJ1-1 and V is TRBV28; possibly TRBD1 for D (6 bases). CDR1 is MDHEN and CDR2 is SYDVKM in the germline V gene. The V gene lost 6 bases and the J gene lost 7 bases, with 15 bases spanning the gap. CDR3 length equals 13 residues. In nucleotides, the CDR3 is TGTGCCAGCAGACCCGAGAGGGGGATTGAAGCTTTCTTT. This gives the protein CASRPERGIEAFF. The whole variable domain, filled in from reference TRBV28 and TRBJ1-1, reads DVKVTQSSRYLVKRTGEKVFLECVQDMDHENMFWYRQDPGLGLRLIYFSYDVKMKEKGDIPEGYSVSREKKERFSLILESASTNQTSMYLCASRPERGIEAFFGQGTRLTVV.